Presented here are 28 T cell receptor beta chains from one specimen sequenced in a study of radiotherapy plus CTLA-4 blockade in lung cancer (dated by TCRdb to the late 2010s). Libraries were prepared through the immunoSEQ multiplex PCR assay. The source is immuneACCESS, and TCRdb retained only in-frame sequences with V and J called. Part of the clones is not carried over; for the studies checked, unresolved V genes explain less than half of this, and the remainder is unexplained. Within this sample are 65,000 to 95,000 clones, with around nine tenths of them counted one time only. Around 0.8% of the sample rests with the top ten. Sequencing was performed on peripheral blood, taken from a patient treated with radiotherapy plus ipilimumab. These receptors originate from a human donor with non-small cell lung cancer who had stable disease on radiotherapy plus ipilimumab.

The chain links TRBV2 to TRBJ1-3; D is unclear. Trimming removed 8 bases from V and 0 bases from J, with 11 bases in between. The germline CDR1 and CDR2 sequences are SNHLY and FYNNEI. The CDR3 extends over 14 amino acids. CDR3 protein: CASGMVLSGNTIYF. The CDR3 coding sequence is TGTGCCAGCGGAATGGTTCTCTCTGGAAACACCATATATTTT.

The rearrangement links TRBV6-1 to TRBJ1-5, with D perhaps matching TRBD1 (6 bases). The germline V gene encodes CDR1 MNHNS and CDR2 SASEGT. V was clipped by 7 bases and J by 3 bases, with 13 bases between them. CDR3 length equals 14 residues. CDR3 nucleotides: TGTGCCAGCAACCCGACAGGTCCCAATCAGCCCCAGCATTTT. Protein: CASNPTGPNQPQHF.

This chain connects TRBV9 to TRBJ2-7; possibly TRBD2 for D (5 bases). This CDR3 has 13 residues. Germline values: CDR1 SGDLS, CDR2 YYNGEE. The V end lost 0 bases, the J end lost 7 bases, and 11 bases lay between the germline ends. The CDR3 is CASSVEGSGEQYF. CDR3 DNA: TGTGCCAGCAGCGTAGAAGGCAGCGGAGAGCAGTACTTC.

CDR3 sequence reads: CASSLTAGTTNEQFF. In DNA, the CDR3 is TGTGCCAGCAGCTTGACAGCGGGGACAACTAATGAGCAGTTCTTC. The V gene is TRBV7-3, the J gene TRBJ2-1, with a possible D match to TRBD2 (7 bases). CDR3 size: 15 residues. CDR1 is SGHTA and CDR2 is FQGTGA in the germline V gene. Trimming took 3 bases from V and 7 from J, leaving 16 bases between them.

This rearrangement joins TRBV6-6 to TRBJ2-7; D uncertain. The CDR3 loop spans 14 amino acids. Germline V gene data show CDR1 as MNHNY and CDR2 as SVGAGI (reference sequence). V lost 0 bases and J 3 bases, leaving 9 bases between the germline ends. The CDR3 loop reads CASSYSSLLYEQYF. CDR3 bases: TGTGCCAGCAGTTACTCGAGTCTACTCTACGAGCAGTACTTC.

The chain has TRBV29-1 and TRBJ2-3, with D perhaps TRBD2 (5 bases). The CDR3 is made up of 13 amino acids. V was cut by 7 bases and J by 1 base, with 12 bases left in between. Looked up from germline, CDR1 is SQVTM and CDR2 is ANQGSEA. CDR3 region: CSASGLGTDTQYF. The CDR3 nucleotides are TGCAGCGCCTCGGGGTTAGGCACAGATACGCAGTATTTT.

The rearrangement uses TRBV5-1 and TRBJ2-2; TRBD1 matches 7 bases. Looked up from germline, CDR1 is SGHRS and CDR2 is YFSETQ. Trimming took 4 bases from V and 4 from J; bases not matched to a gene: 10. The CDR3 spans 16 residues. The CDR3 coding sequence is TGCGCCAGCAGCCGACAGGGTGTTAGTTCCACCGGGGAGCTGTTTTTT. Translation gives CASSRQGVSSTGELFF. Together with reference TRBV5-1 and TRBJ2-2, the CDR3 gives the full variable domain: KAGVTQTPRYLIKTRGQQVTLSCSPISGHRSVSWYQQTPGQGLQFLFEYFSETQRNKGNFPGRFSGRQFSNSRSEMNVSTLELGDSALYLCASSRQGVSSTGELFFGEGSRLTVL.

The J gene is TRBJ2-7, the V gene TRBV7-3; D remains unclear. This CDR3 has 13 residues. The V gene lost 2 bases and the J gene lost 2 bases, with 7 bases spanning the gap. Germline assignment: CDR1 SGHTA and CDR2 FQGTGA. CDR3 nucleotide sequence: TGTGCCAGCAGCTTAGAGGCGACCTACGAGCAGTACTTC. It is translated as CASSLEATYEQYF.

J is TRBJ2-3 and V is TRBV19; the match to TRBD2 covers 12 bases. The CDR3 covers 16 residues. V lost 8 bases and J lost 1; bases outside the gene matches: 7. The germline CDR1 and CDR2 sequences are LNHDA and SQIVND (reference sequence). This CDR3 reads CASSGTSGFRTDTQYF. CDR3 in DNA: TGTGCCAGTTCCGGGACTAGCGGGTTTCGCACAGATACGCAGTATTTT.

The rearrangement links TRBV18 to TRBJ2-7; D remains unclear. This CDR3 spans 13 amino acids. In germline, CDR1 is KGHSH, CDR2 LQKENI. V lost 0 bases and J 5 bases, leaving 8 bases between the germline ends. The chain's CDR3 is CASSPPTVDEQYF. In DNA form, the CDR3 reads TGTGCCAGCTCACCACCCACCGTTGACGAGCAGTACTTC.

The rearrangement joins TRBV19 to TRBJ2-7; D perhaps matches TRBD1 (5 bases). Per germline, CDR1 LNHDA and CDR2 SQIVND (reference sequence). Deletions cut 3 bases from V and 2 bases from J, with 8 bases between. The CDR3 covers 13 residues. The CDR3 loop is CASSIKTAYEQYF. CDR3 nucleotide sequence: TGTGCCAGTAGTATTAAGACAGCCTACGAGCAGTACTTC.

The chain links TRBV15 to TRBJ1-2; D is possibly TRBD1 (5 bases). Trimming took off 3 bases at V and 4 bases at J, with 12 bases between the two ends. The CDR3 loop spans 14 amino acids. Germline V gene lookup returns CDR1 LNHNV and CDR2 YYDKDF (reference sequence). This CDR3 is CATSSSGTGYGYTF. For the CDR3, the DNA is TGTGCCACCAGCAGCTCCGGGACCGGCTATGGCTACACCTTC.

The gene calls are TRBV6-4 and TRBJ1-2; 9 bases are a match to TRBD1. Unmatched junction bases numbered 1, after V lost 4 bases and J lost 4 bases. Germline V gene lookup returns CDR1 MRHNA and CDR2 SNTAGT. This CDR3 comprises 13 residues. This chain's CDR3 is CASSADRGYGYTF. CDR3 sequence (DNA): TGTGCCAGCAGTGCGGACAGGGGCTATGGCTACACCTTC.

The rearrangement links TRBV5-4 to TRBJ2-5; 14 positions match TRBD2. The CDR3 spans 17 residues. CDR1 SGHNT and CDR2 YYREEE come from the germline V gene (reference sequence). The ends lost 4 bases at V and 3 bases at J; junction bases unmatched: 8. CDR3 DNA: TGTGCCAGCAGCGGACCGACTAGCGGGGGGGCCGAAGAGACCCAGTACTTC. The encoded protein is CASSGPTSGGAEETQYF.

The chain links TRBV5-1 to TRBJ2-2; possibly TRBD1 for D (6 bases). The V and J ends lost 6 bases and 2 bases respectively, with 14 bases between them. CDR1 and CDR2 from the germline V gene are SGHRS and YFSETQ. This CDR3 has 15 residues. In DNA, the CDR3 is TGCGCCAGCAACCCCGGGACACTTAACACCGGGGAGCTGTTTTTT. The encoded protein is CASNPGTLNTGELFF. Full variable domain (missing parts from reference TRBV5-1 and TRBJ2-2): KAGVTQTPRYLIKTRGQQVTLSCSPISGHRSVSWYQQTPGQGLQFLFEYFSETQRNKGNFPGRFSGRQFSNSRSEMNVSTLELGDSALYLCASNPGTLNTGELFFGEGSRLTVL.

The chain recombines TRBV20-1 with TRBJ2-1; tentative D call: TRBD2 (5 bases). CDR3 length: 11 amino acids. Germline CDR1 is DFQATT and CDR2 is SNEGSKA (reference sequence). Trimming removed 3 bases from V and 12 bases from J, with 12 bases in between. The CDR3 DNA reads TGCAGTGCTAGGCCTGGAGGTGCGCAGTTCTTC. This sequence encodes CSARPGGAQFF.

V gene TRBV4-2 combines with J gene TRBJ2-1; the D gene is possibly TRBD2 (6 bases). Germline values: CDR1 LGHNA, CDR2 YNFKEQ. This CDR3 spans 18 amino acids. V lost 4 bases, J lost 3 bases, and 22 bases lay in between. Here the CDR3 reads CASSRDPIRLAFYNEQFF. CDR3 sequence (DNA): TGTGCCAGCAGCCGAGACCCGATTCGCCTAGCGTTCTACAATGAGCAGTTCTTC.

This clone has a single count. In nucleotides, the CDR3 is TGTGCCAGCAGCCACCTAGCGGGCACACAAGAGACCCAGTACTTC. It encodes CASSHLAGTQETQYF. This chain uses TRBV7-9 with TRBJ2-5; 8 nucleotides align to TRBD2. The CDR3 runs 15 residues. Trimming cost V 5 bases and J 2 bases; bases outside gene matches: 7. Germline CDR1 reads SEHNR; CDR2 reads FQNEAQ (reference sequence).

V and J are TRBV4-1 and TRBJ1-1, with D possibly matching TRBD1 (5 bases). The CDR3 length is 16 residues. V lost 0 bases, J lost 5 bases, and 16 bases lay in between. Germline assignment: CDR1 MGHRA and CDR2 YSYEKL. The CDR3 DNA reads as TGCGCCAGCAGCCAAGATAAGGGTGCAGGGTTAACTGAAGCTTTCTTT. Translated, it gives CASSQDKGAGLTEAFF.

The chain carries TRBV4-2 and TRBJ2-3, with 12 nucleotides matching TRBD1. Germline V gene data show CDR1 as LGHNA and CDR2 as YNFKEQ. This CDR3 has 21 residues. Trimming removed 0 bases from V and 4 bases from J; junction bases left unmatched: 17. The CDR3 DNA sequence: TGTGCCAGCAGCCAAGAAGCGGGAGGGGCTCTACGGGACAGGGGGCCAGATACGCAGTATTTT. It encodes CASSQEAGGALRDRGPDTQYF.

V usage is TRBV2 and J usage is TRBJ2-7; D is possibly TRBD2 (6 bases). The ends were cut back, 7 bases at V and 0 bases at J, with 13 bases in the middle. The germline V gene encodes CDR1 SNHLY and CDR2 FYNNEI. The CDR3 consists of 14 residues. The CDR3 DNA follows: TGTGCCAGCAAACTAGCCGGTAGCTCCTACGAGCAGTACTTC. It translates to CASKLAGSSYEQYF.

The chain uses TRBV4-2 and TRBJ2-1; TRBD2 agrees at 10 bases. The CDR3 has 14 amino acids. Trimming removed 6 bases from V and 10 bases from J; junction bases left unmatched: 9. CDR1 LGHNA and CDR2 YNFKEQ come from the germline V gene. This CDR3 reads CASRRSTTSGEQFF. The CDR3 region has the DNA TGTGCCAGCAGGCGCTCCACGACTAGCGGGGAGCAGTTCTTC.

This chain joins TRBV5-4 and TRBJ1-4, with a tentative D call TRBD1 (6 bases). The CDR3 is 14 amino acids. Trimming cost V 4 bases and J 5 bases, with 12 bases left between them. Per germline, CDR1 SGHNT and CDR2 YYREEE (reference sequence). DNA for the CDR3: TGTGCCAGCAGCACTGACAGGAGAAATGAAAAACTGTTTTTT. Its protein product is CASSTDRRNEKLFF.

The V gene is TRBV5-6, the J gene TRBJ1-5; possibly TRBD1 for D (6 bases). Between the trimmed V and J ends, which lost 4 bases and 6 bases, there was a span of 14 bases. CDR3 length equals 14 residues. In germline, CDR1 is SGHDT, CDR2 YYEEEE. CDR3 loop: CASSATGAGQPQHF. Here the CDR3 DNA reads TGTGCCAGCAGCGCGACGGGGGCGGGTCAGCCCCAGCATTTT.

The chain couples TRBV5-6 to TRBJ1-6; unclear D gene. Germline-derived CDR1 and CDR2 are SGHDT and YYEEEE. Trimming took 4 bases from V and 5 from J, leaving 16 bases between them. This CDR3 has 16 residues. The CDR3 nucleotides are TGTGCCAGCAGCCCCAGAGGTTCGAGTAATAATTCACCCCTCCACTTT. This gives the protein CASSPRGSSNNSPLHF.

The V call is TRBV28, the J call TRBJ2-3, with D perhaps matching TRBD1 or TRBD2 (5 bases each). Germline V CDR1 and CDR2: MDHEN, SYDVKM. The V end was cut by 1 base, the J end by 2 bases, with 22 bases between. This CDR3 spans 19 amino acids. CDR3 protein: CASSLFTIKSEGPTDTQYF. The CDR3 nucleotides read TGTGCCAGCAGTTTATTCACGATTAAGAGTGAGGGGCCCACAGATACGCAGTATTTT.

The chain is built from TRBV6-1 and TRBJ2-1, with 13 bases matching TRBD2. V shed 6 bases and J 7 bases; nucleotides not matched to a gene: 0. CDR1 and CDR2 from the germline V gene are MNHNS and SASEGT. The CDR3 sequence is 13 residues long. The DNA of the CDR3 is TGTGCCAGCAGGACTAGCGGGGGGAATGAGCAGTTCTTC. Translated: CASRTSGGNEQFF.

This chain uses TRBV6-1 with TRBJ2-1; 7 nucleotides align to TRBD2. This CDR3 spans 15 amino acids. V shed 4 bases, J shed 5 bases, and the junction held 8 bases outside the gene matches. Germline V gene lookup returns CDR1 MNHNS and CDR2 SASEGT. The CDR3 reads CASSAGGGVDNEQFF. The CDR3 bases are TGTGCCAGCAGTGCAGGCGGGGGAGTTGACAATGAGCAGTTCTTC.